A selection of T cell receptor beta chains follows, all from one sample in a study of blood T cell repertoires in COVID-19. Here immunoSEQ multiplex PCR was the method, and the copy in TCRdb shows in-frame clones only, minus some. The data show approximately 450,000 clones, roughly 85% seen once. The sample consisted of PBMCs or T cells enriched from blood (not recorded which). The origin of the receptors is a woman aged 18-30 years with acute COVID-19. The CDR3 runs from the conserved cysteine through the conserved F or W.

J,V,CDR3
TRBJ2-1,TRBV7-2,CASSLADRAYNEQFF
TRBJ1-4,TRBV12-3/TRBV12-4,CASSYGLNEKLFF
TRBJ1-1,TRBV7-2,CASSLGKTISPEAFF
TRBJ2-3,TRBV7-2,CASSFGLTDTQYF
TRBJ1-5,TRBV9,CASSVEGGKDQPQHF
TRBJ2-1,TRBV2,CASKGQGIYNEQFF
TRBJ2-6,TRBV28,CASSFEGSRANVLTF
TRBJ1-4,TRBV2,CASSRDRGRNEKLFF
TRBJ2-1,TRBV18,CASSPRGTGGYEQFF
TRBJ2-7,TRBV5-1,CASRRTENEQYF
TRBJ1-1,TRBV11-1,CASSASRIEAFF
TRBJ1-5,TRBV4-1,CASSRGVNQPQHF